A selection of T cell receptor beta chains follows, all from one sample in a study of T cells after yellow fever vaccination. TCRdb re-analysed the 5' RACE reads in MiXCR, keeping a single row per CDR3 protein. The sample yields 350,000 to 450,000 distinct CDR3 sequences, over 15% seen once. The sequences come from PBMCs, collected before the yellow fever booster vaccination. The receptors stem from a young man who received the YFV17D yellow fever vaccine. Each CDR3 is given with its conserved first and last residue. Each record gives: CDR3 DNA, CDR3 protein, J gene, V gene, D gene, clone size. The D gene is left open where the match is weak. The listing skips clone size in some rows; elsewhere it reads once, few, many or a size class.

cdr3_nt: TGTGCCAGCAGCTTAAGTTGGGACAGGCGCGAGCAGTACTTC
cdr3_aa: CASSLSWDRREQYF
j_call: TRBJ2-7
v_call: TRBV7-2
d_call: TRBD1
clone_size: NA

cdr3_nt: TGTGCCAGCAGCTTTCCGGGACGAGAGACCCAGTACTTC
cdr3_aa: CASSFPGRETQYF
j_call: TRBJ2-5
v_call: TRBV5-4
d_call: NA
clone_size: NA

cdr3_nt: TGTGCCAGCAGCCAACAGGGGGCCGGGGAAAAACTGTTTTTT
cdr3_aa: CASSQQGAGEKLFF
j_call: TRBJ1-4
v_call: TRBV7-9
d_call: TRBD1
clone_size: NA

cdr3_nt: TGTGCCAGCAGTTTCGGGGGTACGAATGAAAAACTGTTTTTT
cdr3_aa: CASSFGGTNEKLFF
j_call: TRBJ1-4
v_call: TRBV12-3/TRBV12-4
d_call: NA
clone_size: NA

cdr3_nt: TGTGCCAGCAGCCAGAGCACCGGTGCCCGCCCCTCCTTC
cdr3_aa: CASSQSTGARPSF
j_call: TRBJ1-2
v_call: TRBV7-8
d_call: NA
clone_size: NA

cdr3_nt: TGCAGTGCTAGAGTGGGACAGCTCCCCTTGAACACTGAAGCTTTCTTT
cdr3_aa: CSARVGQLPLNTEAFF
j_call: TRBJ1-1
v_call: TRBV20-1
d_call: TRBD1
clone_size: NA

cdr3_nt: TGTGCCTGGAGTGTAACCCAACTGGCTGGAAACACCATATATTTT
cdr3_aa: CAWSVTQLAGNTIYF
j_call: TRBJ1-3
v_call: TRBV30
d_call: NA
clone_size: NA

cdr3_nt: TGTGCCAGCAGCTCCAGTCCGGGACAGGGGGTTTCCTACGAGCAGTACTTC
cdr3_aa: CASSSSPGQGVSYEQYF
j_call: TRBJ2-7
v_call: TRBV11-2
d_call: TRBD1
clone_size: NA

cdr3_nt: TGTGCCAGCAGCTTGGCACCCAACAATGAGCAGTTCTTC
cdr3_aa: CASSLAPNNEQFF
j_call: TRBJ2-1
v_call: TRBV5-5
d_call: NA
clone_size: many

cdr3_nt: TGTGCCAGCAGTTTAATGTCGGCCGCGAACACTGAAGCTTTCTTT
cdr3_aa: CASSLMSAANTEAFF
j_call: TRBJ1-1
v_call: TRBV27
d_call: NA
clone_size: NA

cdr3_nt: TGCAGTGCTAGAGATCTATGGGGGGGCCCCCATGGCTACACCTTC
cdr3_aa: CSARDLWGGPHGYTF
j_call: TRBJ1-2
v_call: TRBV20-1
d_call: NA
clone_size: few

cdr3_nt: TGTGCCAGCAGTGCCTCTAGCGGATACAATGAGCAGTTCTTC
cdr3_aa: CASSASSGYNEQFF
j_call: TRBJ2-1
v_call: TRBV2
d_call: TRBD2
clone_size: NA

cdr3_nt: TGTGCCATCAGTGGCCTTAACGAGGCAGGAGAGACCCAGTACTTC
cdr3_aa: CAISGLNEAGETQYF
j_call: TRBJ2-5
v_call: TRBV10-3
d_call: NA
clone_size: NA

cdr3_nt: TGTGCCAGCAGCCCCCTCGGAGGGTCTAACAATGAGCAGTTCTTC
cdr3_aa: CASSPLGGSNNEQFF
j_call: TRBJ2-1
v_call: TRBV7-3
d_call: NA
clone_size: many

cdr3_nt: TGTGCCAGCAGCTTAGAATTCACTGAAGCTTTCTTT
cdr3_aa: CASSLEFTEAFF
j_call: TRBJ1-1
v_call: TRBV7-2
d_call: NA
clone_size: few

cdr3_nt: TGTGCCAGCAGCGTAGCTAGTTACAACACCGGGGAGCTGTTTTTT
cdr3_aa: CASSVASYNTGELFF
j_call: TRBJ2-2
v_call: TRBV9
d_call: NA
clone_size: few

cdr3_nt: TGTGCCAGCAGCTTGATACCAGGGAACACCATATATTTT
cdr3_aa: CASSLIPGNTIYF
j_call: TRBJ1-3
v_call: TRBV7-2
d_call: NA
clone_size: many

cdr3_nt: TGTGCCAGCAACGAGGGGGGCTGGTTCAAGCCCCAGCATTTT
cdr3_aa: CASNEGGWFKPQHF
j_call: TRBJ1-5
v_call: TRBV6-1
d_call: NA
clone_size: few

cdr3_nt: TGTGCCAGCACCCACGGGGGCAATGAGCAGTTCTTC
cdr3_aa: CASTHGGNEQFF
j_call: TRBJ2-1
v_call: TRBV11-2
d_call: NA
clone_size: few

cdr3_nt: TGTGCCAGCAGCTTAGGCGGACAGGGGTGGGATACGCAGTATTTT
cdr3_aa: CASSLGGQGWDTQYF
j_call: TRBJ2-3
v_call: TRBV7-2
d_call: TRBD1
clone_size: few

cdr3_nt: TGTGCCAGCAGCGCTAGCCCAACAGGCGAAGCTTTCTTT
cdr3_aa: CASSASPTGEAFF
j_call: TRBJ1-1
v_call: TRBV9
d_call: NA
clone_size: NA

cdr3_nt: TGCAGTGCTGCATCGTCCGGGACAGGGAACACTGAAGCTTTCTTT
cdr3_aa: CSAASSGTGNTEAFF
j_call: TRBJ1-1
v_call: TRBV20-1
d_call: TRBD1
clone_size: NA

cdr3_nt: TGTGCCAGCACCCCGGACAGGGGATCCGCTAACTATGGCTACACCTTC
cdr3_aa: CASTPDRGSANYGYTF
j_call: TRBJ1-2
v_call: TRBV6-5
d_call: TRBD1
clone_size: NA

cdr3_nt: TGCAGTGCTAGAGATTCGGCACAGGGGAACTATGGCTACACCTTC
cdr3_aa: CSARDSAQGNYGYTF
j_call: TRBJ1-2
v_call: TRBV20-1
d_call: TRBD1
clone_size: many

cdr3_nt: TGTGCCAGCAGCCCATGGAGCGGGCTCTCCTACAATGAGCAGTTCTTC
cdr3_aa: CASSPWSGLSYNEQFF
j_call: TRBJ2-1
v_call: TRBV6-2/TRBV6-3
d_call: NA
clone_size: many

cdr3_nt: TGTGCCAGCAGTTACTCAGGGGCCCGCGGGGAGCTGTTTTTT
cdr3_aa: CASSYSGARGELFF
j_call: TRBJ2-2
v_call: TRBV6-5
d_call: NA
clone_size: NA

cdr3_nt: TGTGCCAGTAGTATGACGGATAACACTGAAGCTTTCTTT
cdr3_aa: CASSMTDNTEAFF
j_call: TRBJ1-1
v_call: TRBV19
d_call: NA
clone_size: NA

cdr3_nt: TGTGCCAGCAGCGCCAGGACTTTCCAAGAGACCCAGTACTTC
cdr3_aa: CASSARTFQETQYF
j_call: TRBJ2-5
v_call: TRBV9
d_call: NA
clone_size: NA

cdr3_nt: TGTGCCAGCAGTTTTTCGGGGGCTGGGACCCAGTACTTC
cdr3_aa: CASSFSGAGTQYF
j_call: TRBJ2-5
v_call: TRBV27
d_call: NA
clone_size: few

cdr3_nt: TGTGCCAGCAGCTCTCCGGGCCGCGGTTCACCCCTCCACTTT
cdr3_aa: CASSSPGRGSPLHF
j_call: TRBJ1-6
v_call: TRBV7-2
d_call: NA
clone_size: NA

cdr3_nt: TGTGCCAGCAGTTACAGAGCGGGGGGGGATACGCAGTATTTT
cdr3_aa: CASSYRAGGDTQYF
j_call: TRBJ2-3
v_call: TRBV6-5
d_call: TRBD2
clone_size: NA

cdr3_nt: TGCAGTGCTCGACAGGGGCTGGACGCTGAAGCTTTCTTT
cdr3_aa: CSARQGLDAEAFF
j_call: TRBJ1-1
v_call: TRBV20-1
d_call: TRBD1
clone_size: few

cdr3_nt: TGCAGCGTCCGACAGGATGTGAACACTGAAGCTTTCTTT
cdr3_aa: CSVRQDVNTEAFF
j_call: TRBJ1-1
v_call: TRBV29-1
d_call: NA
clone_size: NA

cdr3_nt: TGTGCCAGCAGTTTGAGGGGGCCGGCTTTTTCACCCCTCCACTTT
cdr3_aa: CASSLRGPAFSPLHF
j_call: TRBJ1-6
v_call: TRBV12-3/TRBV12-4
d_call: TRBD1
clone_size: NA

cdr3_nt: TGTGCCAGCAGCTTAGCCCCCGGGGGCCTTAACACTGAAGCTTTCTTT
cdr3_aa: CASSLAPGGLNTEAFF
j_call: TRBJ1-1
v_call: TRBV7-2
d_call: NA
clone_size: few

cdr3_nt: TGTGCCAGCAGCTTTCAGAATGAGCAGTTCTTC
cdr3_aa: CASSFQNEQFF
j_call: TRBJ2-1
v_call: TRBV5-6
d_call: NA
clone_size: few

cdr3_nt: TGCAGTGCTAGCGTCAGGGCGGAGGGCTACACCTTC
cdr3_aa: CSASVRAEGYTF
j_call: TRBJ1-2
v_call: TRBV20-1
d_call: NA
clone_size: NA

cdr3_nt: TGTGCCACCAGGCGAAATCCCGGGACTAGCGGGGGCACAGATACGCAGTATTTT
cdr3_aa: CATRRNPGTSGGTDTQYF
j_call: TRBJ2-3
v_call: TRBV15
d_call: TRBD2
clone_size: NA

cdr3_nt: TGTGCCAGCAGTTTACGGGGCGGAGGGTGGCGGGAGCAGTTCTTC
cdr3_aa: CASSLRGGGWREQFF
j_call: TRBJ2-1
v_call: TRBV27
d_call: NA
clone_size: NA

cdr3_nt: TGCAGTGTCTTAGAGACAGCCTCAGGGCCCCAGCATTTT
cdr3_aa: CSVLETASGPQHF
j_call: TRBJ1-5
v_call: TRBV20-1
d_call: NA
clone_size: NA

cdr3_nt: TGTGCCAGCAGCTTAGTTAAGGGGCGCTTAACCAATTCACCCCTCCACTTT
cdr3_aa: CASSLVKGRLTNSPLHF
j_call: TRBJ1-6
v_call: TRBV7-8
d_call: NA
clone_size: many

cdr3_nt: TGTGCCAGCAGCTTAGTGGCAGGGCAGAACACTGAAGCTTTCTTT
cdr3_aa: CASSLVAGQNTEAFF
j_call: TRBJ1-1
v_call: TRBV7-9
d_call: NA
clone_size: few

cdr3_nt: TGTGCCAGCAGCTTGTCAGACAGAAACTATGGCTACACCTTC
cdr3_aa: CASSLSDRNYGYTF
j_call: TRBJ1-2
v_call: TRBV5-4
d_call: NA
clone_size: few

cdr3_nt: TGCAGCGACAGGGATCCTCTCTCTCATGGCTACACCTTC
cdr3_aa: CSDRDPLSHGYTF
j_call: TRBJ1-2
v_call: TRBV29-1
d_call: NA
clone_size: few

cdr3_nt: TGTGCTAGTGGCCGTAACAGGGGACTTGGCACCGGGGAGCTGTTTTTT
cdr3_aa: CASGRNRGLGTGELFF
j_call: TRBJ2-2
v_call: TRBV12-5
d_call: NA
clone_size: NA

cdr3_nt: TGTGCCAGCAGCTTAGTCTGGCAGACCCAGTACTTC
cdr3_aa: CASSLVWQTQYF
j_call: TRBJ2-5
v_call: TRBV7-2
d_call: NA
clone_size: NA

cdr3_nt: TGCGCCAGCAGCTACGGACTATTCACAGATACGCAGTATTTT
cdr3_aa: CASSYGLFTDTQYF
j_call: TRBJ2-3
v_call: TRBV5-1
d_call: NA
clone_size: NA

cdr3_nt: TGTGCCAGCAGCCTGAAAACAGGGTCACAGAGCTCCTATAATTCACCCCTCCACTTT
cdr3_aa: CASSLKTGSQSSYNSPLHF
j_call: TRBJ1-6
v_call: TRBV5-4
d_call: NA
clone_size: once

cdr3_nt: TGTGCCAGCAGCTTGGGAGGGGCTCCAGATACGCAGTATTTT
cdr3_aa: CASSLGGAPDTQYF
j_call: TRBJ2-3
v_call: TRBV5-6
d_call: NA
clone_size: few

cdr3_nt: TGTGCCAGCAGCTTAGTCCAGCGGGAAATCTACAATGAGCAGTTCTTC
cdr3_aa: CASSLVQREIYNEQFF
j_call: TRBJ2-1
v_call: TRBV7-9
d_call: TRBD2
clone_size: NA

cdr3_nt: TGCAGTGCTAGACAAACAGGGGACACTGAAGCTTTCTTT
cdr3_aa: CSARQTGDTEAFF
j_call: TRBJ1-1
v_call: TRBV20-1
d_call: TRBD1
clone_size: NA

cdr3_nt: TGTGCCAACCATCGGACGCTATCCTACGAGCAGTACTTC
cdr3_aa: CANHRTLSYEQYF
j_call: TRBJ2-7
v_call: TRBV6-4
d_call: NA
clone_size: few

cdr3_nt: TGTGCCAGCAGCTTAACCGCGGGGGGGCCGTACACCGGGGAGCTGTTTTTT
cdr3_aa: CASSLTAGGPYTGELFF
j_call: TRBJ2-2
v_call: TRBV7-2
d_call: TRBD2
clone_size: few

cdr3_nt: TGCAGTGCGGGGTTTACGGGGCACACCTTC
cdr3_aa: CSAGFTGHTF
j_call: TRBJ1-2
v_call: TRBV20-1
d_call: NA
clone_size: few

cdr3_nt: TGCAGTGCCCTAGCGGGGGCCAACACAGATACGCAGTATTTT
cdr3_aa: CSALAGANTDTQYF
j_call: TRBJ2-3
v_call: TRBV20-1
d_call: TRBD2
clone_size: NA